This TCR beta chain was observed in a study of blood T cell repertoires in COVID-19. On the study more broadly: The study drew acute and convalescent COVID-19 samples from the United States, Italy and Spain.

The V gene's germline CDR1 is SGHRS and CDR2 YFSETQ. CDR3 length equals 13 residues. V lost 5 bases and J 1 base, leaving 9 bases between the germline ends. Authors' analysis steps: From reference gene primer amplification, estimates of nucleated cell counts were derived. Produced via immunoSEQ multiplex PCR; TCRdb's table is partial and in-frame only. D and trimming come from the DNA, and the V and J calls and clone size come from that table. The sample yields 200,000 to 300,000 clones, 86% seen once. Participants' reported clinical history set cohort assignment. The receptor comes from a woman aged 18-30 years who had recovered from COVID-19. Sequencing was performed on PBMCs or T cells enriched from blood (not recorded which). The gene calls are TRBV5-1 and TRBJ1-1; D perhaps matches TRBD1 (5 bases). Here the CDR3 DNA reads TGCGCCAGCAGACGGGACTGGAACACTGAAGCTTTCTTT. It is translated as CASRRDWNTEAFF.